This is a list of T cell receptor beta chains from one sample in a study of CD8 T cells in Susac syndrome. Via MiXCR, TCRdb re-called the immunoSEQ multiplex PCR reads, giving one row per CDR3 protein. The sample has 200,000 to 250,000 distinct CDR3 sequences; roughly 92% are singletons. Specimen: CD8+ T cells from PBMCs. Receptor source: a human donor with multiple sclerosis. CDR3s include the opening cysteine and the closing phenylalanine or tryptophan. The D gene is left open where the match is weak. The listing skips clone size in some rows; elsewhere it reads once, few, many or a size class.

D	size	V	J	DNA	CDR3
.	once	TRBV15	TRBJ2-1	TGTGCCACCAGCAGGCCTCCGACGGGAACCCCTGAGCAGTTCTTC	CATSRPPTGTPEQFF
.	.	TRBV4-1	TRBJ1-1	TGCGCCAGCAGCCAGGAGTCCAGAGTCACTGAAGCTTTCTTT	CASSQESRVTEAFF
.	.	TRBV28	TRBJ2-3	TGTGCCAGCAGTTCTCCGAGGGAGGATACGCAGTATTTT	CASSSPREDTQYF
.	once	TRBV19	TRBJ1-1	TGTGCCAGTAGTAAAACAAAGAACACTGAAGCTTTCTTT	CASSKTKNTEAFF
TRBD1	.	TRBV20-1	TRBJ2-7	TGCAGTGCTAGAGATACACAGGGGATGACCTACGAGCAGTACTTC	CSARDTQGMTYEQYF
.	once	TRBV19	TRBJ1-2	TGTGCCAGTAGTATGGCTTTCAGCTATGGCTACACCTTC	CASSMAFSYGYTF
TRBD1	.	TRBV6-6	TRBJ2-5	TGTGCCAGCAGTACCCGGGACAGGACCGAGGAGACCCAGTACTTC	CASSTRDRTEETQYF
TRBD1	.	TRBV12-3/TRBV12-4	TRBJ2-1	TGTGCCAGCAGTTTCGGCTCAGGGGGCATCAATGAGCAGTTCTTC	CASSFGSGGINEQFF
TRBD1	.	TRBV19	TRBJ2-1	TGTGCCAGTAGTGCGACAGGGGCGCTGGGTAATGAGCAGTTCTTC	CASSATGALGNEQFF
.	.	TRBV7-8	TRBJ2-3	TGTGCCAGCAGCTTAGGGAAAGGAAATACGCAGTATTTT	CASSLGKGNTQYF